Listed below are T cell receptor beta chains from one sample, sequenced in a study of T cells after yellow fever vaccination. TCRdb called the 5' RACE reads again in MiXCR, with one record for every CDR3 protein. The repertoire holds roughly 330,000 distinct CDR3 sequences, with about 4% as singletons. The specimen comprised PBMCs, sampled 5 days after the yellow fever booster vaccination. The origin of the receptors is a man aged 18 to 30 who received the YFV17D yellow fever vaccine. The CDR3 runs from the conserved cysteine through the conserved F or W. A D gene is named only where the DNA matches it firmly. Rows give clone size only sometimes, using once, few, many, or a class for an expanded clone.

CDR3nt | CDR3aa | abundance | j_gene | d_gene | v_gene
TGTGCCAGCAGTTATTTATGGGGGGATGGCTACACCTTC | CASSYLWGDGYTF | many | TRBJ1-2 | NA | TRBV6-6
TGTGCCAGCAGCCTCCCGAACCGGGACAGGGACACTGAAGCTTTCTTT | CASSLPNRDRDTEAFF | many | TRBJ1-1 | TRBD1 | TRBV7-9
TGTGCCAGCAGTCCCTACCGGACCTCCACTGAAGCTTTCTTT | CASSPYRTSTEAFF | many | TRBJ1-1 | NA | TRBV12-3/TRBV12-4
TGTGCCAGCTCACCACCGAGACCGAGCGGCTACACCTTC | CASSPPRPSGYTF | few | TRBJ1-2 | NA | TRBV18
TGTGCCAGCAGCGCAGGGGACAGTTTTAGGGACTATGGCTACACCTTC | CASSAGDSFRDYGYTF | many | TRBJ1-2 | TRBD1 | TRBV9
TGTGCCAGCAGCCGGGACAGGGGGACCGGGGAGCTGTTTTTT | CASSRDRGTGELFF | many | TRBJ2-2 | TRBD1 | TRBV7-2
TGCAGTGCTCCCGAGGGTGTTCGGACAGGGCTCTACAATGAGCAGTTCTTC | CSAPEGVRTGLYNEQFF | few | TRBJ2-1 | TRBD1 | TRBV20-1
TGTGCCAGTAAAGGACAGGGAGCAAATCAGCCCCAGCATTTT | CASKGQGANQPQHF | NA | TRBJ1-5 | TRBD1 | TRBV19
TGCGCCAGCAGCTTCCTTGGTCAGAACACTGAAGCTTTCTTT | CASSFLGQNTEAFF | many | TRBJ1-1 | NA | TRBV5-1
TGTGCCAGCTCACCACCCAACACAGCTAACTATGGCTACACCTTC | CASSPPNTANYGYTF | many | TRBJ1-2 | NA | TRBV18
TGCGCCAGCAGCTTGCGACTCAAGCCCCAGCATTTT | CASSLRLKPQHF | many | TRBJ1-5 | NA | TRBV5-1
TGTGCCAGCAGCCAAGATACAGGGGCCAATCAGCCCCAGCATTTT | CASSQDTGANQPQHF | NA | TRBJ1-5 | TRBD1 | TRBV3-1
TGTGCCAGCAGTTTCCGGGGGTTCACCGGGGAGCTGTTTTTT | CASSFRGFTGELFF | NA | TRBJ2-2 | NA | TRBV12-3/TRBV12-4
TGTGCCACCAGCGGAGGACTAGCGGGGTACAATGAGCAGTTCTTC | CATSGGLAGYNEQFF | few | TRBJ2-1 | TRBD2 | TRBV15
TGTGCCAGCAGTTTAGATCTAGCGGGGGGCAATGAGCAGTTCTTC | CASSLDLAGGNEQFF | NA | TRBJ2-1 | TRBD2 | TRBV12-3/TRBV12-4
TGTGCCAGCAGCTACCTCCAGGGGAGCACTGAAGCTTTCTTT | CASSYLQGSTEAFF | NA | TRBJ1-1 | NA | TRBV7-9
TGTGCCAGCAGCGTAGGTGGACTAGCGGCAGATACGCAGTATTTT | CASSVGGLAADTQYF | NA | TRBJ2-3 | TRBD2 | TRBV9
TGTGCCAGCAGTGAAGTGACAGGGATCATAACAGATACGCAGTATTTT | CASSEVTGIITDTQYF | few | TRBJ2-3 | TRBD1 | TRBV2
TGCGCCAGCAGCTTATCAGAGGGCGGGAATTCACCCCTCCACTTT | CASSLSEGGNSPLHF | many | TRBJ1-6 | NA | TRBV5-1
TGCAGTGCTGTCCGAAGGGACACCTACGAGCAGTACTTC | CSAVRRDTYEQYF | many | TRBJ2-7 | NA | TRBV20-1
TGCGCCAGCAGCTCACTAGCGGGTCTCGACTACAATGAGCAGTTCTTC | CASSSLAGLDYNEQFF | few | TRBJ2-1 | TRBD2 | TRBV5-1
TGCGCCAGCACCTCGACAGGACTACAAGAGACCCAGTACTTC | CASTSTGLQETQYF | NA | TRBJ2-5 | NA | TRBV5-1